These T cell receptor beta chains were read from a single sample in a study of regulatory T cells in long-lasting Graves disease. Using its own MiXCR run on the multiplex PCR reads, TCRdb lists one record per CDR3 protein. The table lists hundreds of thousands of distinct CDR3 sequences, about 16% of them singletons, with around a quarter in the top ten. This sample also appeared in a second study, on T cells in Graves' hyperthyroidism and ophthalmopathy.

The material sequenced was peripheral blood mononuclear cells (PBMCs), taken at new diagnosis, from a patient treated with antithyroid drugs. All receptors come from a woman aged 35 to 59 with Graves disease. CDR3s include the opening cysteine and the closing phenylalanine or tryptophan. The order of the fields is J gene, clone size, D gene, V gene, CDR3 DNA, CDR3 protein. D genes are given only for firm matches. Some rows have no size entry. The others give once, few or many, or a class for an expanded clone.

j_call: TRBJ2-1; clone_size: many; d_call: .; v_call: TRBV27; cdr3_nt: TGTGCCAGCAGTTTTGAGGCACTCAATGAGCAGTTCTTC; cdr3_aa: CASSFEALNEQFF
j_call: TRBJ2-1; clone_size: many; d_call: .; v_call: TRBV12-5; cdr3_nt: TGTGCTAGTGGACTACCCATCATCACGGTTGTCCAACTTGACAATGAGCAGTTCTTC; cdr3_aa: CASGLPIITVVQLDNEQFF
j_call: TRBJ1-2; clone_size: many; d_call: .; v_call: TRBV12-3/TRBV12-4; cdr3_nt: TGTGCCAGCAGTTTCGGGACAACCATCTATGGCTACACCTTC; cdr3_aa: CASSFGTTIYGYTF
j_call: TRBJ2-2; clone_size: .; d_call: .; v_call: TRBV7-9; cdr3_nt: TGTGCCAGCCCCGAGATCGGCAGGGAAAACACCGGGGAGCTGTTTTTT; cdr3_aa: CASPEIGRENTGELFF
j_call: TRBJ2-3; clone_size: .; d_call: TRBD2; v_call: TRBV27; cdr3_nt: TGTGCCAGCAGTTTATCGTCTAGCGGGGGGGTGGATACGCAGTATTTT; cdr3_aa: CASSLSSSGGVDTQYF
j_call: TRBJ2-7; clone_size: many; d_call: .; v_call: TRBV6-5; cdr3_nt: TGTGCCAGCAGTTACCTATACGAGCAGTACTTC; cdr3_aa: CASSYLYEQYF
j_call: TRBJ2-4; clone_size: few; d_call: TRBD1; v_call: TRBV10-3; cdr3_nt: TGTGCCATCAGGGGAACAGGGGAAGGGAACATTCAGTACTTC; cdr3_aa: CAIRGTGEGNIQYF
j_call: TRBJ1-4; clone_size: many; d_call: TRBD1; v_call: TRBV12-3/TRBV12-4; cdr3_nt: TGTGCCAGCAGCCCAGGACAGGGGGCGATGGATGAAAAACTGTTTTTT; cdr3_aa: CASSPGQGAMDEKLFF
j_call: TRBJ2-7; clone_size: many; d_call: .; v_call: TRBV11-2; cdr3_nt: TGTGCCAGCAGCTTTGGGGGTAACGAGCAGTACTTC; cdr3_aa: CASSFGGNEQYF
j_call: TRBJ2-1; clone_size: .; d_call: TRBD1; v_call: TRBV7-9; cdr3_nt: TGTGCCAGCGGTCAGGACAGGGCCCTCAATGAGCAGTTCTTC; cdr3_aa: CASGQDRALNEQFF
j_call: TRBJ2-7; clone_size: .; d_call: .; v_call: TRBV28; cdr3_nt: TGTGCCAGCAGTTTGAGGTCGATCTACGAGCAGTACTTC; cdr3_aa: CASSLRSIYEQYF
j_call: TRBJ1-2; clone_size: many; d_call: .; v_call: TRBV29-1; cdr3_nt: TGCAGCGTTGTGAAGGAGTATGGCTACACCTTC; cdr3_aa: CSVVKEYGYTF
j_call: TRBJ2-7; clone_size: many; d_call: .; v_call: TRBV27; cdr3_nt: TGTGCCAGCAGTTCGGACGGGGCTTGGGGCGAGCAGTACTTC; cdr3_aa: CASSSDGAWGEQYF
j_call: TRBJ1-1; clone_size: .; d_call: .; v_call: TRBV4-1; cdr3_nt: TGTGCCAGCAGCCAAGCGGGGACCACTGAAGCTTTCTTT; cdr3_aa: CASSQAGTTEAFF
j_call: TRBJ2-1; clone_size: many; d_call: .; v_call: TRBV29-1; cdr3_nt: TGCAGCGTTGGCCGGACAGCTACTTACAATGAGCAGTTCTTC; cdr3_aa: CSVGRTATYNEQFF
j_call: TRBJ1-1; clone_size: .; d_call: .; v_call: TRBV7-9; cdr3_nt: TGTGCCAGCAGCTTGAGTGTGGACAGTTCCACAGAAGCTTTCTTT; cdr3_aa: CASSLSVDSSTEAFF
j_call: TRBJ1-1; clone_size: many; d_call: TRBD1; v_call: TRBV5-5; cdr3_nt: TGTGCCAGCAGCTTGGCAGGGGGAAGGAAGACTGAAGCTTTCTTT; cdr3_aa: CASSLAGGRKTEAFF
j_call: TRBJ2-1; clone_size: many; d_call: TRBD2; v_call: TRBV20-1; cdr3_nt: TGCAGTGCTAGAGATCCGGGGCGGGGGGGCCACAATGAGCAGTTCTTC; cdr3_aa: CSARDPGRGGHNEQFF
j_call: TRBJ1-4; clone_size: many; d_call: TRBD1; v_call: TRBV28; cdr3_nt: TGTGCCAGCAGTTTATCCTTTCTTATCTGGGGACAGACTCATGAAAAACTGTTTTTT; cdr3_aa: CASSLSFLIWGQTHEKLFF
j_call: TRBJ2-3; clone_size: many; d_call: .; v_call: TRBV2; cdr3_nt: TGTGCCAGCAGTCTTTCAAGCGGGCCGAGCACAGATACGCAGTATTTT; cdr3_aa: CASSLSSGPSTDTQYF
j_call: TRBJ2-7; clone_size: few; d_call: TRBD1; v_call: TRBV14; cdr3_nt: TGTGCCAGCAGCCAACGGACAGGGGGTTCCGAGCAGTACTTC; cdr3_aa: CASSQRTGGSEQYF
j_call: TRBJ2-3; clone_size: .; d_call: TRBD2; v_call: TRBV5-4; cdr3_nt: TGTGCCAGCAGCGTCCCTAGCGGGGGATACCTTAGCACAGATACGCAGTATTTT; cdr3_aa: CASSVPSGGYLSTDTQYF
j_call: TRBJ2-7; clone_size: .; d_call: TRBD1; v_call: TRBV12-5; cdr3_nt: TGTGCTAGTGGTTTAGGCGACAGGGCCGCCTACGAGCAGTACTTC; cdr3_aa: CASGLGDRAAYEQYF
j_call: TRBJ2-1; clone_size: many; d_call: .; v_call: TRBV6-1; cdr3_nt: TGTGCCAGCAGTGAAGGAGGGGGGCAGTGGAATGAGCAGTTCTTC; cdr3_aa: CASSEGGGQWNEQFF
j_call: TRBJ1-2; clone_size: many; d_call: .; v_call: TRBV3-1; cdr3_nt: TGTGCCAGCAGCCCCCGACAGATCCTGAGGTCTGGCTACACCTTC; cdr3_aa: CASSPRQILRSGYTF
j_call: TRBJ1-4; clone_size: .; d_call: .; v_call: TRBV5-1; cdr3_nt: TGCGCCAGCGGACGGGGGGGGGCGCTTGGATCCGGTAATGAAAAACTGTTTTTT; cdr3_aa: CASGRGGALGSGNEKLFF
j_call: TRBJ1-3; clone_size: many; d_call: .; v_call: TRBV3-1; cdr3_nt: TGTGCCAGCAGCCAAGAGCGCCTATCTGGAAACACCATATATTTT; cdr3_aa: CASSQERLSGNTIYF
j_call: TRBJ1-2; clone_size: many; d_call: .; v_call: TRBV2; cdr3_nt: TGTGCCAGCAGAAGGGAAAGCGATGGCTACACCTTC; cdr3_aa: CASRRESDGYTF
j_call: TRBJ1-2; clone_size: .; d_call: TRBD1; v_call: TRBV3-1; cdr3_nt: TGTGCCAGCAGCCAAGATCCCATGACAGGGGGCTATGGCTACACCTTC; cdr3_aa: CASSQDPMTGGYGYTF
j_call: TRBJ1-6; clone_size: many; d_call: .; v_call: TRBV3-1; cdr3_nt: TGTGCCAGCAGCCCGGGGGCAGTTTATTCACCCCTCCACTTT; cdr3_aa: CASSPGAVYSPLHF
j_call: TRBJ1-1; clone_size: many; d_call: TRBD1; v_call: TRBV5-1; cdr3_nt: TGCGCCAGCCTCGAGGGGGCTGACAGGAACACTGAAGCTTTCTTT; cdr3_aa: CASLEGADRNTEAFF
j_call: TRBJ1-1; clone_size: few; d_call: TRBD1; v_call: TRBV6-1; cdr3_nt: TGTGCCAGCAGTCGGGGGACAGAAGAAGCTTTCTTT; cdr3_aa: CASSRGTEEAFF
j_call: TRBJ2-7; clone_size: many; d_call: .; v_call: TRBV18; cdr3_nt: TGTGCCAGCTCACCAAACAGGGAAACCTACGAGCAGTACTTC; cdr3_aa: CASSPNRETYEQYF
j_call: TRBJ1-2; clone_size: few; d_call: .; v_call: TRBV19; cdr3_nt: TGTGCCAGTAGTATAGTAGGTATGACGGCGTATGGCTACACCTTC; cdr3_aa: CASSIVGMTAYGYTF
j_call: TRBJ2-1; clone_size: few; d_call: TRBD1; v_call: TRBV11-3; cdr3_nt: TGTGCCAGCAGCTTAGAAAACAGGGGGAATGAGCAGTTCTTC; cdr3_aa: CASSLENRGNEQFF
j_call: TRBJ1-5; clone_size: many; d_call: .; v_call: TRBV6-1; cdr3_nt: TGTGCCAGTGGAGGTGTCAATCAGCCCCAGCATTTT; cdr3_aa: CASGGVNQPQHF
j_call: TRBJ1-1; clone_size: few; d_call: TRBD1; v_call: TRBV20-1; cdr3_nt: TGCAGTGCTTCCCAAACAGGGGGCACTGAAGCTTTCTTT; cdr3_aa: CSASQTGGTEAFF
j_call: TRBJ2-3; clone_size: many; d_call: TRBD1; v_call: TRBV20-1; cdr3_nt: TGCAGTGCTAGATCTGGACAGGGCGACGTAAATACGCAGTATTTT; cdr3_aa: CSARSGQGDVNTQYF
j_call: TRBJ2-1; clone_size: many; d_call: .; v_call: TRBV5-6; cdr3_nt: TGTGCCAGCACCAGGGGGGTCAATGAGCAGTTCTTC; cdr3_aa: CASTRGVNEQFF
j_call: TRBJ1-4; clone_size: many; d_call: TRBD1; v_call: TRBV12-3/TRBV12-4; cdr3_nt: TGTGCCAGCAGTTCCAGGGGGCTGGGTAGTGAAAAACTGTTTTTT; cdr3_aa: CASSSRGLGSEKLFF
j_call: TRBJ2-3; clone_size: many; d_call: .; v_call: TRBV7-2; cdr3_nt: TGTGCCAGCAGCCCCTCCCGACGGAGACTCCCAAGCACAGATACGCAGTATTTT; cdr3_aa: CASSPSRRRLPSTDTQYF
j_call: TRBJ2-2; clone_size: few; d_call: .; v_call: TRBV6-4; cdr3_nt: TGTGCCAGCAGTGAGGACGGCGCGAACACCGGGGAGCTGTTTTTT; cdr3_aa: CASSEDGANTGELFF